This T cell receptor beta chain originates from a study of tumor-infiltrating lymphocytes in primary liver carcinoma. Study information: Donors had hepatocellular carcinoma or combined HCC and intrahepatic cholangiocarcinoma. Staged T1-T3 N0M0, the tumors had sizes that ranged from roughly 4 to 11 cm across. Whole-study findings and limits: Tumors significantly exceeded blood in top-250-clone fraction (p = 0.039). Tumor region pairs showed greater overlap than either tumor-adjacent or tumor-blood pairs did.

TCR beta cDNA was reverse-transcribed from roughly 0.45 ug of total RNA. The reaction used a constant-region primer and ProtoScript II reverse transcriptase. Each TCR beta library was derived from three nested multiplex PCR rounds that employed slightly modified ARM-PCR. Two initial PCR rounds of about 10 cycles each paired TRBV1-TRBV30 forward primers with a C-beta reverse primer. A single record per CDR3 protein comes from TCRdb applying MiXCR to the multiplex PCR reads. The sample consists of fewer than 250,000 distinct CDR3 sequences, over 80% of them appearing once. Germline CDR1 LGHNA, CDR2 YSLEER. The CDR3 runs 16 residues. As to this clonotype: What it binds is unknown. Germline and junction disagree at one end, which may indicate a read error.

Taking about 17-32 mg of unsorted bulk tissue, the authors co-extracted RNA and DNA. Sequenced input: tumor tissue from primary liver carcinoma. V usage is TRBV4-3 and J usage is TRBJ2-2, with 7 bases fitting TRBD2. This clonotype was obtained from a man in his forties with primary liver carcinoma and hepatitis B virus infection. For the CDR3, the DNA is TGTGCCAGCAGCCAAGGTGCCGCGGGAGAGACCGGGGAGCTGTTTTTT. It translates to CASSQGAAGETGELFF.